A single sample is the source of the 27 T cell receptor beta chains below, sequenced in a study of CD8 T cells in Susac syndrome. Random hexamers primed reverse transcription of about 0.5 to 1 ug RNA. TCRdb ran MiXCR on the immunoSEQ multiplex PCR reads and lists one entry per CDR3 protein. The sample contains about 200,000 distinct CDR3 sequences, about 96% of which appear only once. Sequencing was performed on CD4+ T cells from PBMCs. The receptor source for this set is a human donor with multiple sclerosis.

The J gene is TRBJ1-2, the V gene TRBV12-3 or TRBV12-4; D uncertain. This CDR3 region has 12 residues. V gave up 7 bases and J gave up 8 bases, with 14 bases separating them. This chain's CDR3 is CASNRALGGYTF. In DNA form, the CDR3 reads TGTGCCAGCAACCGGGCCCTGGGAGGCTACACCTTC.

This clonotype occurred once. The rearrangement uses TRBV9 and TRBJ2-7; the D is unclear. V gave up 3 bases and J gave up 0 bases, with 13 bases separating them. There are 15 residues in the CDR3. In germline, CDR1 is SGDLS, CDR2 YYNGEE. CDR3 loop: CASSAYPFSSYEQYF. CDR3 nucleotide sequence: TGTGCCAGCAGCGCCTATCCGTTCAGCTCCTACGAGCAGTACTTC.

The chain carries TRBV3-1 and TRBJ1-3; the D is unclear. Germline V gives CDR1 LGHDT, CDR2 YNNKEL (reference sequence). The CDR3 is made up of 13 amino acids. The germline V and J ends were trimmed by 2 bases and 2 bases, with 4 bases remaining between them. DNA of the CDR3: TGTGCCAGCAGCCAATTTCCTGGAAACACCATATATTTT. This translates into CASSQFPGNTIYF.

The J gene is TRBJ2-1, the V gene TRBV12-3 or TRBV12-4; 7 bases match TRBD2. The CDR3 sequence is 16 residues long. The V segment lost 1 base and the J segment 2 bases; nucleotides outside the gene matches: 5. CDR3 sequence reads: CASSLEASGAYNEQFF. CDR3 coding DNA: TGTGCCAGCAGTTTAGAGGCTAGCGGAGCCTACAATGAGCAGTTCTTC.

The rearrangement links TRBV20-1 to TRBJ2-5; TRBD2 is a possible D gene (5 bases). V dropped 6 bases and J dropped 5 bases, with 22 bases sitting between them. This CDR3 is 15 amino acids long. The germline CDR1 and CDR2 sequences are DFQATT and SNEGSKA (reference sequence). The CDR3 DNA is TGCAGTGCCCTTCGGACTTCCCCACCCTGGGAGACCCAGTACTTC. Encoded protein: CSALRTSPPWETQYF.

The J gene is TRBJ2-3, the V gene TRBV30; a weak D match, TRBD2 (6 bases). The V gene lost 2 bases and the J gene lost 1 base, with 13 bases spanning the gap. Germline V gives CDR1 GTSNPN, CDR2 SVGIG (reference sequence). This CDR3 is 15 amino acids long. The CDR3 DNA is TGTGCCTGGAGTACCGGGACTCGACGCACAGATACGCAGTATTTT. Protein: CAWSTGTRRTDTQYF. Using reference TRBV30 and TRBJ2-3 for the parts outside the CDR3, the full variable domain is SQTIHQWPATLVQPVGSPLSLECTVEGTSNPNLYWYRQAAGRGLQLLFYSVGIGQISSEVPQNLSASRPQDRQFILSSKKLLLSDSGFYLCAWSTGTRRTDTQYFGPGTRLTVL.

This chain joins TRBV30 and TRBJ2-5, with D possibly being TRBD1 or TRBD2 (6 bases each). V lost 4 bases to trimming and J lost 5 bases, with 11 bases between them. This CDR3 is built from 12 residues. Germline CDR1 GTSNPN, CDR2 SVGIG (reference sequence). The CDR3 loop reads CAWKDSGETQYF. The CDR3 DNA sequence: TGTGCCTGGAAGGACAGCGGGGAGACCCAGTACTTC.

This clonotype showed up just once. The chain couples TRBV5-1 to TRBJ2-7; D gene unclear. The length of the CDR3 is 13 residues. From germline, CDR1 is SGHRS and CDR2 YFSETQ. V was shortened by 2 bases and J by 5 bases, with 11 bases between the two germline ends. DNA of the CDR3: TGCGCCAGCAGCTTCCCCGCCGCAGACGAGCAGTACTTC. Translated, it gives CASSFPAADEQYF.

The chain joins TRBV7-2 to TRBJ2-7; 12 bases are a match to TRBD2. This CDR3 is 15 amino acids long. Germline CDR1 reads SGHTA; CDR2 reads FQGNSA. Trimming took 5 bases from V and 5 from J; bases not matched to a gene: 7. The CDR3 sequence is CASSARLAGANEQYF. CDR3 nucleotides: TGTGCCAGCAGCGCCCGACTAGCGGGAGCCAACGAGCAGTACTTC. Full variable domain (remainder filled in from reference TRBV7-2 and TRBJ2-7): GAGVSQSPSNKVTEKGKDVELRCDPISGHTALYWYRQSLGQGLEFLIYFQGNSAPDKSGLPSDRFSAERTGGSVSTLTIQRTQQEDSAVYLCASSARLAGANEQYFGPGTRLTVT.

V is TRBV29-1 and J is TRBJ2-3; a weak D match, TRBD1 (5 bases). Trimming stripped 3 bases from V and 2 bases from J, with 9 bases between. Germline V gene lookup returns CDR1 SQVTM and CDR2 ANQGSEA. CDR3 length equals 13 residues. DNA of the CDR3: TGCAGCGTTGACAGGGCCTCCACAGATACGCAGTATTTT. Translated, it gives CSVDRASTDTQYF.

The rearrangement links TRBV2 to TRBJ2-7, with unresolved D. Germline CDR1 reads SNHLY; CDR2 reads FYNNEI. Trimming took 4 bases from V and 4 from J, leaving 14 bases between them. The CDR3 is 14 residues long. The CDR3 DNA is TGTGCCAGCAGTGTGGAACCTCGGTTGTACGAGCAGTACTTC. Protein sequence: CASSVEPRLYEQYF.

This chain connects TRBV3-1 to TRBJ1-2, with a possible D match to TRBD1 (5 bases). Germline-derived CDR1 and CDR2 are LGHDT and YNNKEL (reference sequence). V lost 4 bases and J 7 bases, leaving 10 bases between the germline ends. The CDR3 runs to 12 residues. DNA of the CDR3: TGTGCCAGCAGCCCCCCCGGGGCTGGCTACACCTTC. It codes for CASSPPGAGYTF. The variable domain in full, completed from reference TRBV3-1 and TRBJ1-2, reads DTAVSQTPKYLVTQMGNDKSIKCEQNLGHDTMYWYKQDSKKFLKIMFSYNNKELIINETVPNRFSPKSPDKAHLNLHINSLELGDSAVYFCASSPPGAGYTFGSGTRLTVV.

This chain connects TRBV3-1 to TRBJ2-5; no clear D. Deletions cut 0 bases from V and 4 bases from J, with 9 bases between. The CDR3 is 14 residues long. Germline V CDR1 and CDR2: LGHDT, YNNKEL (reference sequence). CDR3 nucleotide sequence: TGTGCCAGCAGCCAAGATCTATATTTAGAGACCCAGTACTTC. Translating gives CASSQDLYLETQYF.

The rearrangement links TRBV11-3 to TRBJ1-2, with D hard to call. Germline CDR1 is SGHNT and CDR2 is YENEEA. The CDR3 has 15 amino acids. V shed 5 bases and J shed 4 bases, with 17 bases lying between them. The CDR3 reads CASSPTYPGRYGYTF. CDR3 bases: TGTGCCAGCAGCCCGACCTACCCCGGTCGCTATGGCTACACCTTC.

This clonotype was seen only a few times. The chain couples TRBV18 to TRBJ2-5; D call uncertain. The germline CDR1 and CDR2 sequences are KGHSH and LQKENI. This CDR3 comprises 13 residues. The V and J ends lost 3 bases and 1 base respectively, with 6 bases between them. Written as DNA, the CDR3 is TGTGCCAGCTCACCTAATTCCCAAGAGACCCAGTACTTC. Encoded protein: CASSPNSQETQYF.

This clonotype was recorded only once. V and J are TRBV24-1 and TRBJ2-3; D gene ambiguous. Germline lookup yields CDR1 KGHDR and CDR2 SFDVKD. V lost 3 bases to trimming and J lost 11 bases, with 8 bases between them. This CDR3 region has 11 residues. The CDR3 loop reads CATSDAYLQYF. In nucleotides, the CDR3 is TGTGCCACCAGTGATGCGTATTTGCAGTATTTT.

The chain recombines TRBV6-5 with TRBJ2-5; TRBD1 might be the D (6 bases). The CDR3 is 12 amino acids. Trimming removed 10 bases from V and 5 bases from J, with 14 bases in between. Germline CDR1 MNHEY, CDR2 SVGAGI. The CDR3, as DNA: TGTGCCATAGGCCAGGGGATTGAGACCCAGTACTTC. Residues: CAIGQGIETQYF.

The gene calls are TRBV20-1 and TRBJ1-4; D possibly corresponds to TRBD1 (5 bases). V was shortened by 2 bases and J by 5 bases, with 6 bases between the two germline ends. The CDR3 covers 12 residues. The V gene's germline CDR1 is DFQATT and CDR2 SNEGSKA (reference sequence). This CDR3 reads CSARRDNEKLFF. CDR3 in DNA: TGCAGTGCTAGACGGGACAATGAAAAACTGTTTTTT.

The CDR3 region has the DNA TGCGCCAGCAGCTGGGGACAGACCTACGAGCAGTACTTC. Amino acid sequence: CASSWGQTYEQYF. J is TRBJ2-7 and V is TRBV5-1; 7 bases are a match to TRBD1. CDR3 length: 13 residues. Unmatched junction bases numbered 2, after V lost 3 bases and J lost 2 bases. Per the germline V gene, CDR1 is SGHRS and CDR2 is YFSETQ.

The chain has TRBV27 and TRBJ2-7; no clear D. Between the trimmed V and J ends, which lost 2 bases and 4 bases, there was a span of 15 bases. Per germline, CDR1 MNHEY and CDR2 SMNVEV (reference sequence). CDR3 length equals 15 residues. The DNA for the CDR3 is TGTGCCAGCAGTTTAAACAGAGCGCAAGCTTACGAGCAGTACTTC. This encodes CASSLNRAQAYEQYF.

This clonotype was seen once. The V and J genes are TRBV4-2 and TRBJ1-2; no clear D. Germline V gene lookup returns CDR1 LGHNA and CDR2 YNFKEQ. The CDR3 is 15 residues long. The V end was cut by 0 bases, the J end by 4 bases, with 12 bases between. The CDR3 region is CASSQDLMEFYGYTF. The CDR3 DNA reads TGTGCCAGCAGCCAAGATTTGATGGAATTCTATGGCTACACCTTC.

The rearrangement links TRBV25-1 to TRBJ2-5; 8 bases line up with TRBD2. V shed 6 bases, J shed 3 bases, and the junction held 9 bases outside the gene matches. The CDR3 contains 15 residues. From germline, CDR1 is MGHDK and CDR2 SYGVNS. CDR3 region: CASSPPGLVEETQYF. The CDR3 region has the DNA TGTGCCAGCAGCCCGCCGGGACTAGTGGAAGAGACCCAGTACTTC.

The chain links TRBV24-1 to TRBJ1-5, with D unresolved. CDR3 size: 13 residues. Germline CDR1 KGHDR, CDR2 SFDVKD. Trimming stripped 2 bases from V and 5 bases from J, with 6 bases between. CDR3 sequence (DNA): TGTGCCACCAGTGATTCCACTTATCAGCCCCAGCATTTT. As protein: CATSDSTYQPQHF.

The J gene is TRBJ1-1, the V gene TRBV9, with D possibly being TRBD1 (6 bases). V gave up 3 bases and J gave up 10 bases, with 16 bases separating them. The CDR3 has 13 amino acids. CDR1 SGDLS and CDR2 YYNGEE come from the germline V gene. CDR3 loop: CASSAKTGSRAFF. In DNA form, the CDR3 reads TGTGCCAGCAGCGCAAAGACAGGATCCCGAGCTTTCTTT.

V gene TRBV9 combines with J gene TRBJ2-5; D is undetermined. The CDR3 runs 12 residues. Germline V CDR1 and CDR2: SGDLS, YYNGEE. V shed 6 bases and J shed 5 bases, with 11 bases lying between them. CDR3 residues: CASNKGEETQYF. DNA for the CDR3: TGTGCCAGCAACAAGGGCGAGGAGACCCAGTACTTC.

The V gene is TRBV29-1, the J gene TRBJ2-3, with D perhaps TRBD2 (6 bases). Trimming removed 4 bases from V and 4 bases from J, with 12 bases in between. Germline V lookup: CDR1 SQVTM, CDR2 ANQGSEA. CDR3 length: 13 residues. CDR3 protein: CSVGGVAADTQYF. The CDR3 DNA reads TGCAGCGTTGGGGGGGTAGCGGCAGATACGCAGTATTTT.

The rearrangement links TRBV20-1 to TRBJ2-1, with 10 bases lining up with TRBD2. Germline V gives CDR1 DFQATT, CDR2 SNEGSKA (reference sequence). CDR3 length: 13 residues. V was clipped by 3 bases and J by 8 bases; unmatched bases: 4. This CDR3 reads CSASSGRKDEQFF. In DNA, the CDR3 is TGCAGTGCTAGTAGCGGGAGGAAAGATGAGCAGTTCTTC.